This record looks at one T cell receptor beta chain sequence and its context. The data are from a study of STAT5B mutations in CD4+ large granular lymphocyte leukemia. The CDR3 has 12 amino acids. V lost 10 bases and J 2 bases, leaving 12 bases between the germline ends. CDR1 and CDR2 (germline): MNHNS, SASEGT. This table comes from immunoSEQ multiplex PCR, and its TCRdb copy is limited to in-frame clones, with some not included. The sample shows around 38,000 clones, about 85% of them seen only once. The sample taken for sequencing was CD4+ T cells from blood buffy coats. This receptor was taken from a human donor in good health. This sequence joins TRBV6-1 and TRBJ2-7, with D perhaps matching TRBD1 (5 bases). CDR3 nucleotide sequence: TGTGCCACCTTACAGGCACCCTACGAGCAGTACTTC. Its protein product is CATLQAPYEQYF.